These T cell receptor beta chains were read from a single sample in a study of T cell repertoires in cytomegalovirus infection. Using its own MiXCR run on the reads, TCRdb lists one record per CDR3 protein. Of around 120,000 distinct CDR3 sequences listed, about 40% are singletons. These TCRs' antigens remain unknown. The specimen comprised CD8+ T cells from cultured PBMCs, sampled from culture after CMV antigen stimulation. These receptors all stem from a human donor in good health (CMV status not recorded). Some clones in this sample may be carry-over from other donors' samples. Each CDR3 is given with its conserved first and last residue. The D gene is left open where the match is weak. Some rows mark clone size as missing; the rest say once, few, many or name a class of expanded clone.

clone_size: -
j_call: TRBJ1-1
cdr3_length: 14
v_call: TRBV6-6
d_call: -
cdr3_nt: TGTGCCAGCACCCTGAGTAGGGCAGGAACTGAAGCTTTCTTT
cdr3_aa: CASTLSRAGTEAFF

clone_size: -
j_call: TRBJ2-7
cdr3_length: 14
v_call: TRBV19
d_call: TRBD1
cdr3_nt: TGTGTCAGTCGCGCGGGACAGGGCCCTTCCGAGCAGTACTTC
cdr3_aa: CVSRAGQGPSEQYF

clone_size: -
j_call: TRBJ1-2
cdr3_length: 14
v_call: TRBV27
d_call: -
cdr3_nt: TGTGCCAGCAGTTTATCGCCGGGGGCGGTTGGCTACACCTTC
cdr3_aa: CASSLSPGAVGYTF

clone_size: few
j_call: TRBJ2-1
cdr3_length: 15
v_call: TRBV12-3/TRBV12-4
d_call: TRBD2
cdr3_nt: TGTGCCAGCAGTCGGTATAGCGGGAATAACAATGAGCAGTTCTTC
cdr3_aa: CASSRYSGNNNEQFF

clone_size: -
j_call: TRBJ2-5
cdr3_length: 17
v_call: TRBV4-1
d_call: -
cdr3_nt: TGCGCCAGCAGCCCCCCTGGTTACCTAAGATGGCAAGAGACCCAGTACTTC
cdr3_aa: CASSPPGYLRWQETQYF

clone_size: few
j_call: TRBJ2-7
cdr3_length: 12
v_call: TRBV2
d_call: TRBD1
cdr3_nt: TGTGCCAGAAGACAGGGCAACTACGAGCAGTACTTC
cdr3_aa: CARRQGNYEQYF

clone_size: few
j_call: TRBJ2-7
cdr3_length: 13
v_call: TRBV20-1
d_call: -
cdr3_nt: TGCAGTGCAGAGGACAATTCAGGCTACGAGCAGTACTTC
cdr3_aa: CSAEDNSGYEQYF

clone_size: -
j_call: TRBJ1-1
cdr3_length: 15
v_call: TRBV5-1
d_call: -
cdr3_nt: TGCGCCAGCAGCTTGTGGCCAGGGTCTACGCCTGAAGCTTTCTTT
cdr3_aa: CASSLWPGSTPEAFF

clone_size: -
j_call: TRBJ2-3
cdr3_length: 16
v_call: TRBV6-6
d_call: TRBD2
cdr3_nt: TGTGCCAGCAGCCACTCTAGCGGAGCTAGCACAGATACGCAGTATTTT
cdr3_aa: CASSHSSGASTDTQYF

clone_size: few
j_call: TRBJ2-1
cdr3_length: 16
v_call: TRBV7-6
d_call: TRBD2
cdr3_nt: TGTGCCAGCAGCTTAGAAGGCGGGGGGGACGACAATGAGCAGTTCTTC
cdr3_aa: CASSLEGGGDDNEQFF

clone_size: -
j_call: TRBJ1-1
cdr3_length: 15
v_call: TRBV19
d_call: -
cdr3_nt: TGTGCCAGTAGTATAGGGGGCCTGGTGAACACTGAAGCTTTCTTT
cdr3_aa: CASSIGGLVNTEAFF

clone_size: few
j_call: TRBJ2-1
cdr3_length: 15
v_call: TRBV6-4
d_call: -
cdr3_nt: TGTGCCAGCAGTGATCTTCCGAACTCCTACAATGAGCAGTTCTTC
cdr3_aa: CASSDLPNSYNEQFF

clone_size: -
j_call: TRBJ1-3
cdr3_length: 14
v_call: TRBV27
d_call: -
cdr3_nt: TGTGCCAGCAGGGGTCGGGGCTCAGGAAACACCATATATTTT
cdr3_aa: CASRGRGSGNTIYF

clone_size: -
j_call: TRBJ2-3
cdr3_length: 14
v_call: TRBV27
d_call: -
cdr3_nt: TGTGCCAGCAGTTTATCTAACCTGCCAGATACGCAGTATTTT
cdr3_aa: CASSLSNLPDTQYF

clone_size: -
j_call: TRBJ1-3
cdr3_length: 14
v_call: TRBV25-1
d_call: -
cdr3_nt: TGTGCCAGCAGTACTACATCCCCTGGAAACACCATATATTTT
cdr3_aa: CASSTTSPGNTIYF

clone_size: -
j_call: TRBJ1-2
cdr3_length: 13
v_call: TRBV12-3/TRBV12-4
d_call: -
cdr3_nt: TGTGCCAGCAGCCCTACGTCCAACTATGGCTACACCTTC
cdr3_aa: CASSPTSNYGYTF

clone_size: -
j_call: TRBJ1-2
cdr3_length: 12
v_call: TRBV7-2
d_call: -
cdr3_nt: TGTGCCAGCAGGGGGGACAACTATGGCTACACCTTC
cdr3_aa: CASRGDNYGYTF

clone_size: -
j_call: TRBJ2-2
cdr3_length: 17
v_call: TRBV2
d_call: TRBD2
cdr3_nt: TGTGCCAGCAGTGAAGCTGGACTAGCGGGGGTCACCGGGGAGCTGTTTTTT
cdr3_aa: CASSEAGLAGVTGELFF

clone_size: few
j_call: TRBJ2-7
cdr3_length: 15
v_call: TRBV6-2/TRBV6-3
d_call: TRBD2
cdr3_nt: TGTGCCAGCAGTTGGACTAGCGGGACCGCCTACGAGCAGTACTTC
cdr3_aa: CASSWTSGTAYEQYF

clone_size: few
j_call: TRBJ2-3
cdr3_length: 18
v_call: TRBV7-9
d_call: TRBD2
cdr3_nt: TGTGCCAGCAGCACCGCGGGTAGCGGGGGATCATGGGAAGATACGCAGTATTTT
cdr3_aa: CASSTAGSGGSWEDTQYF

clone_size: many
j_call: TRBJ1-6
cdr3_length: 12
v_call: TRBV7-9
d_call: -
cdr3_nt: TGTGCCAGCAGCACACAGGGTGGCCCCCTCCACTTT
cdr3_aa: CASSTQGGPLHF

clone_size: -
j_call: TRBJ2-1
cdr3_length: 13
v_call: TRBV12-3/TRBV12-4
d_call: -
cdr3_nt: TGTGCCAGCAGTGCGGGGACATCCGTCGTGCAGTTCTTC
cdr3_aa: CASSAGTSVVQFF

clone_size: -
j_call: TRBJ2-7
cdr3_length: 13
v_call: TRBV6-5
d_call: -
cdr3_nt: TGTGCCAGCAGTTACGACCAGGGCTACGAGCAGTACTTC
cdr3_aa: CASSYDQGYEQYF

clone_size: -
j_call: TRBJ2-7
cdr3_length: 14
v_call: TRBV27
d_call: -
cdr3_nt: TGTGCCAGCAGTCCCAGCGGGCCCCTGGGCGAGCAGTACTTC
cdr3_aa: CASSPSGPLGEQYF

clone_size: -
j_call: TRBJ2-1
cdr3_length: 15
v_call: TRBV19
d_call: TRBD2
cdr3_nt: TGTGCCAGTAGTACCAGCGGGGGGGCCTTGGATGAGCAGTTCTTC
cdr3_aa: CASSTSGGALDEQFF

clone_size: -
j_call: TRBJ2-1
cdr3_length: 16
v_call: TRBV5-4
d_call: TRBD2
cdr3_nt: TGTGCCAGCAGCAACCTGGGACTAGCCAGGGACAATGAGCAGTTCTTC
cdr3_aa: CASSNLGLARDNEQFF